The 20 T cell receptor beta chains below all came from one sample that was sequenced in a study of blood T cell repertoires in COVID-19. Some clones are missing from TCRdb's copy, which holds only in-frame ones; the method was immunoSEQ multiplex PCR. The repertoire holds over 250,000 clones, with approximately 85% as singletons. The specimen was peripheral blood. The source is a woman in her seventies with acute or convalescent COVID-19.

This rearrangement joins TRBV19 to TRBJ2-7, with D possibly matching TRBD2 (5 bases). CDR3 length: 15 residues. Germline V gene sequence: CDR1 LNHDA, CDR2 SQIVND (reference sequence). The ends were cut back, 1 base at V and 8 bases at J, with 18 bases in the middle. The DNA for the CDR3 is TGTGCCAGTAGTATAGGTCTAGCAGAGAGCGCGCAGCAGTACTTC. It is translated as CASSIGLAESAQQYF.

This clone appeared a single time. The V and J genes are TRBV18 and TRBJ2-3; no clear D gene. Germline CDR1 is KGHSH and CDR2 is LQKENI. CDR3 length: 17 amino acids. Trimming left V 4 bases short and J 0 bases short, with 17 bases between. The CDR3 sequence is CASSRGIRMRSTDTQYF. CDR3 DNA sequence: TGTGCCAGCTCACGCGGTATCCGCATGAGAAGCACAGATACGCAGTATTTT.

This clone was seen a few times. V usage is TRBV6-1 and J usage is TRBJ2-5; TRBD2 might be the D (7 bases). The CDR3 totals 15 residues. V was trimmed by 3 bases and J by 1 base, leaving 12 bases between them. In germline, CDR1 is MNHNS, CDR2 SASEGT. CDR3 sequence: CASSEGGGTQETQYF. As DNA, the CDR3 is TGTGCCAGCAGTGAGGGAGGGGGGACCCAAGAGACCCAGTACTTC.

As for this clone: The same CDR3 is also encoded by other DNA sequences in this sample. The chain links TRBV3-1 (or the pseudogene TRBV3-2) to TRBJ1-2; 10 nucleotides align to TRBD1. V was clipped by 6 bases and J by 2 bases; unmatched bases: 3. The CDR3 loop spans 14 amino acids. Germline loops: CDR1 LGHDT, CDR2 YNNKEL (reference sequence). The CDR3 protein is CASRGQGLNYGYTF. CDR3 nucleotides: TGTGCCAGCAGGGGACAGGGGCTCAACTATGGCTACACCTTC.

V gene TRBV19 combines with J gene TRBJ2-1; maybe TRBD1 (6 bases). The germline V gene has CDR1 LNHDA and CDR2 SQIVND (reference sequence). The V end lost 3 bases, the J end lost 1 base, and 13 bases lay between the germline ends. The length of the CDR3 is 16 residues. As DNA, the CDR3 is TGTGCCAGTAGTATTCTGGCAGGGGTTTCCTACAATGAGCAGTTCTTC. Its translation: CASSILAGVSYNEQFF.

The J gene is TRBJ2-2, the V gene TRBV5-5; D is possibly TRBD2 (5 bases). This CDR3 comprises 15 residues. V dropped 1 base and J dropped 2 bases, with 9 bases sitting between them. Germline CDR1 is SGHKS and CDR2 is YYEKEE (reference sequence). As DNA, the CDR3 is TGTGCCAGCAGCTTGAGCGGCGCAAACACCGGGGAGCTGTTTTTT. Protein product: CASSLSGANTGELFF.

The chain has TRBV12-5 and TRBJ1-5; D is uncertain. The germline V and J ends were trimmed by 1 base and 6 bases, with 4 bases remaining between them. This CDR3 comprises 12 residues. Germline values: CDR1 LGHNT, CDR2 FRNRAP. The CDR3, as DNA: TGTGCTAGTGGTTTGGCGGGTCAGCCCCAGCATTTT. Translated, it gives CASGLAGQPQHF.

The genes are TRBV19 and TRBJ2-5; weak D call: TRBD1 (5 bases). Trimming took off 1 base at V and 5 bases at J, with 8 bases between the two ends. The CDR3 covers 13 residues. Germline lookup yields CDR1 LNHDA and CDR2 SQIVND (reference sequence). The CDR3 sequence is CASSIAAGETQYF. In DNA form, the CDR3 reads TGTGCCAGTAGTATAGCAGCAGGGGAGACCCAGTACTTC. The variable domain in full, completed from reference TRBV19 and TRBJ2-5, reads DGGITQSPKYLFRKEGQNVTLSCEQNLNHDAMYWYRQDPGQGLRLIYYSQIVNDFQKGDIAEGYSVSREKKESFPLTVTSAQKNPTAFYLCASSIAAGETQYFGPGTRLLVL.

The chain joins TRBV24-1 to TRBJ2-1; 14 bases agree with TRBD2. Germline V gives CDR1 KGHDR, CDR2 SFDVKD. The CDR3 runs 19 residues. The ends lost 4 bases at V and 8 bases at J; junction bases unmatched: 15. The CDR3 here is CATSERTGTSGGQPYEQFF. The CDR3 DNA follows: TGTGCCACCAGTGAACGCACCGGGACTAGCGGGGGCCAGCCATATGAGCAGTTCTTC.

The chain recombines TRBV30 with TRBJ2-7; 9 bases fit TRBD1. The CDR3 extends over 14 amino acids. Germline CDR1 reads GTSNPN; CDR2 reads SVGIG (reference sequence). Unmatched junction bases numbered 7, after V lost 2 bases and J lost 5 bases. Here the CDR3 reads CAWSPGTGIDEQYF. The CDR3 nucleotides read TGTGCCTGGAGTCCCGGGACAGGGATAGACGAGCAGTACTTC. Full variable domain (missing parts from reference TRBV30 and TRBJ2-7): SQTIHQWPATLVQPVGSPLSLECTVEGTSNPNLYWYRQAAGRGLQLLFYSVGIGQISSEVPQNLSASRPQDRQFILSSKKLLLSDSGFYLCAWSPGTGIDEQYFGPGTRLTVT.

Written as DNA, the CDR3 is TGTGCCAGCAGCTTTGCGGGAGTCACCGGGGAGCTGTTTTTT. This gives the protein CASSFAGVTGELFF. The chain couples TRBV5-6 to TRBJ2-2; 7 bases fit TRBD2. V lost 2 bases and J lost 4; bases outside the gene matches: 2. The CDR3 has 14 residues. The germline gives CDR1 SGHDT, CDR2 YYEEEE.

This clone turned up a few times. This chain uses TRBV2 with TRBJ2-2, with TRBD2 as a possible D gene (7 bases). The CDR3 length is 18 residues. V lost 0 bases and J 1 base, leaving 15 bases between the germline ends. Germline CDR1 is SNHLY and CDR2 is FYNNEI. CDR3 sequence: CASSEADGGPRNTGELFF. CDR3 bases: TGTGCCAGCAGTGAAGCGGACGGGGGGCCCCGGAACACCGGGGAGCTGTTTTTT.

V usage is TRBV3-1 (or the pseudogene TRBV3-2) and J usage is TRBJ2-1, with 8 bases identical to TRBD2. From germline, CDR1 is LGHDT and CDR2 YNNKEL (reference sequence). The CDR3 spans 14 residues. V gave up 8 bases and J gave up 6 bases; unmatched junction bases: 9. CDR3 region: CASGQRGNINEQFF. DNA of the CDR3: TGTGCCAGCGGGCAGCGGGGGAATATCAATGAGCAGTTCTTC.

The chain recombines TRBV5-1 with TRBJ1-5, with D unresolved. This CDR3 has 15 residues. V lost 0 bases, J lost 5 bases, and 12 bases lay in between. CDR1 is SGHRS, CDR2 YFSETQ, per germline. The CDR3 DNA reads TGCGCCAGCAGCTTGGGGTCAGAAAGTTATCAGCCCCAGCATTTT. Protein sequence: CASSLGSESYQPQHF.

The chain recombines TRBV4-1 with TRBJ1-4, with D possibly matching TRBD1 (5 bases). This CDR3 has 16 amino acids. The V end lost 3 bases, the J end lost 7 bases, and 18 bases lay between the germline ends. Looked up from germline, CDR1 is MGHRA and CDR2 is YSYEKL. The CDR3, as DNA: TGCGCCAGCAGCCAGGGTCTGTCTCTGGGGGGTGAAAAACTGTTTTTT. This translates into CASSQGLSLGGEKLFF.

V usage is TRBV7-3 and J usage is TRBJ1-1, with D tentatively TRBD1 (5 bases). The CDR3 is made up of 15 amino acids. Per germline, CDR1 SGHTA and CDR2 FQGTGA. V shed 2 bases and J shed 4 bases, with 14 bases lying between them. DNA for the CDR3: TGTGCCAGCAGCTTACTTCCGGGGGTCATCACTGAAGCTTTCTTT. It encodes CASSLLPGVITEAFF.

The genes are TRBV19 and TRBJ1-2; D not resolved. V lost 6 bases and J 7 bases, leaving 21 bases between the germline ends. This CDR3 spans 15 amino acids. Germline assignment: CDR1 LNHDA and CDR2 SQIVND (reference sequence). The CDR3 bases are TGTGCCAGTAGCCATGTAGATTTTCTCCGGTCTGGCTACACCTTC. Translated: CASSHVDFLRSGYTF.

The V gene is TRBV11-2, the J gene TRBJ2-7; tentatively, D is TRBD2 (5 bases). Deletions cut 0 bases from V and 5 bases from J, with 11 bases between. This CDR3 comprises 14 residues. Per the germline V gene, CDR1 is SGHAT and CDR2 is FQNNGV. The DNA for the CDR3 is TGTGCCAGCAGCTTAGATCCGGGAACGCACGAGCAGTACTTC. As protein: CASSLDPGTHEQYF.

The chain recombines TRBV6-5 with TRBJ1-2; maybe TRBD1 (5 bases). Trimming left V 6 bases short and J 5 bases short, with 19 bases between. This CDR3 is built from 15 residues. The V gene's germline CDR1 is MNHEY and CDR2 SVGAGI. This CDR3 is CASRRDGLGRYGYTF. CDR3 DNA sequence: TGTGCCAGCAGGAGGGACGGCCTAGGGAGGTATGGCTACACCTTC.

The gene calls are TRBV18 and TRBJ1-4; D not certain. CDR1 is KGHSH and CDR2 is LQKENI in the germline V gene. The CDR3 totals 14 residues. Between the trimmed V and J ends, which lost 1 base and 3 bases, there was a span of 6 bases. CDR3 residues: CASSPQTSNEKLFF. The CDR3, as DNA: TGTGCCAGCTCACCACAAACTTCTAATGAAAAACTGTTTTTT.